This is a list of T cell receptor beta chains from one sample in a study of cytomegalovirus exposure and HLA in healthy donors. Data came from immunoSEQ multiplex PCR; TCRdb stores just in-frame clones and leaves some out. The sample shows over 80,000 clones, 73% of them seen only once. The sequencing input was PBMCs. These receptor sequences come from a man aged 35-49 years in good health and CMV-seronegative. The CDR3 runs from the conserved cysteine through the conserved F or W. D genes are given only for firm matches.

j_call v_call d_call cdr3_aa cdr3_nt
TRBJ2-4 TRBV29-1 . CSVEEAAERDIQYF TGCAGCGTTGAAGAGGCGGCAGAGAGGGACATTCAGTACTTC
TRBJ2-7 TRBV2 TRBD2 CASTRLADRSYEQYF TGTGCCAGCACAAGACTAGCGGACCGCTCCTACGAGCAGTACTTC
TRBJ2-3 TRBV7-9 . CASSLGPGGTDTQYF TGTGCCAGCAGCTTAGGTCCAGGGGGCACAGATACGCAGTATTTT
TRBJ1-5 TRBV9 . CASSRASGVGQPQHF TGTGCCAGCAGCCGTGCATCAGGGGTTGGCCAGCCCCAGCATTTT
TRBJ2-3 TRBV2 TRBD1 CASKLGQGTDTQYF TGTGCCAGCAAATTGGGACAGGGCACAGATACGCAGTATTTT
TRBJ2-3 TRBV30 TRBD2 CAWSPQGGGDGTQYF TGTGCCTGGAGTCCCCAGGGTGGGGGGGATGGTACGCAGTATTTT
TRBJ2-5 TRBV6-1 . CASSEAPGYQETQYF TGTGCCAGCAGTGAAGCGCCGGGGTACCAAGAGACCCAGTACTTC
TRBJ2-1 TRBV6-5 . CASSSQGNEQFF TGTGCCAGCAGTTCACAGGGCAATGAGCAGTTCTTC
TRBJ1-1 TRBV10-3 . CAISDVRKEPSPEAFF TGTGCCATCAGTGACGTACGGAAGGAACCCTCGCCGGAGGCTTTCTTT
TRBJ2-3 TRBV7-9 . CASSLWRGTQYF TGTGCCAGCAGCTTATGGAGAGGGACGCAGTATTTT
TRBJ2-5 TRBV5-1 TRBD2 CASSLMGGGQETQYF TGCGCCAGCAGCTTGATGGGCGGGGGACAAGAGACCCAGTACTTC
TRBJ2-5 TRBV5-1 TRBD1 CASWLGGGETQYF TGCGCCAGTTGGCTAGGGGGCGGAGAGACCCAGTACTTC